This T cell receptor beta chain was recovered during a study of blood T cell repertoires in COVID-19. The protocol was immunoSEQ multiplex PCR, while the TCRdb copy is restricted to in-frame clones and leaves out a portion. The table shows fewer than 300,000 clones, with around nine tenths occurring only once. This clone was counted a single time. The sequencing input was peripheral blood. The TCR originated in a man aged 25 to 45 with acute or convalescent COVID-19.

CDR3 bases: TGTGCCAGCAGTTTGGTTCTAGCGACGGACGTCCGGGAGCTGTTTTTT. It codes for CASSLVLATDVRELFF. V is TRBV28 and J is TRBJ2-2; perhaps TRBD2 as D (6 bases). V was cut by 3 bases and J by 9 bases, with 20 bases left in between. The CDR3 spans 16 residues. Looked up from germline, CDR1 is MDHEN and CDR2 is SYDVKM.